This T cell receptor (beta chain) originates from a study of blood T cell repertoires in COVID-19. The CDR3 consists of 13 residues. CDR1 is MNHEY, CDR2 SMNVEV, per germline (reference sequence). Between the trimmed V and J ends, which lost 6 bases and 4 bases, there was a span of 9 bases. Generated by immunoSEQ multiplex PCR, the TCRdb table keeps only in-frame clones and is missing some. The sample has 250,000 to 300,000 clones, nearly 90% seen once. Material: peripheral blood. The chain recombines TRBV27 with TRBJ2-2; no clear D. The receptor comes from a woman between 40 and 55 years old who had recovered from COVID-19. Written as DNA, the CDR3 is TGTGCCAGCAGCGTTCAGATCACCGGGGAGCTGTTTTTT. This gives the protein CASSVQITGELFF.